This entry lists 3 T cell receptor beta chains sequenced from one sample in a study of human versus mouse CDR3 diversity and MHC coevolution. The assay was immunoSEQ multiplex PCR, and TCRdb's table has in-frame clones only and misses some. The sample carries roughly 80,000 clones, under 95% recorded once. The sample comprised naive CD4+ T cells from blood. The subset is: CD45RO-negative CD62L-positive naive CD4 T cells. These receptors were collected from a person aged 25 to 69 in good health.

This chain joins TRBV6-1 and TRBJ2-1; D may be TRBD1 (6 bases). Trimming took off 9 bases at V and 7 bases at J, with 16 bases between the two ends. The length of the CDR3 is 13 residues. Germline V gene data show CDR1 as MNHNS and CDR2 as SASEGT. In DNA, the CDR3 is TGTGCCAGTGGTTGGACAGCGAGGAATGAGCAGTTCTTC. Translating gives CASGWTARNEQFF.

A word on this clone: An end of the junction differs from the germline gene, which may be a read error. V usage is TRBV18 and J usage is TRBJ2-7; D unresolved. Germline CDR1 reads KGHSH; CDR2 reads LQKENI. This CDR3 is 14 amino acids long. The CDR3 DNA follows: TGTGCCAGCTCTCCACCGGGCCCCCGTATCGAGCAGTACTTC. Translation: CASSPPGPRIEQYF.

This CDR3 is CASRTQGGYGYTF. CDR3 sequence (DNA): TGTGCCAGCAGGACTCAGGGTGGCTATGGCTACACCTTC. The V call is TRBV6-1, the J call TRBJ1-2, with TRBD1 as a possible D gene (5 bases). Germline lookup yields CDR1 MNHNS and CDR2 SASEGT. The CDR3 has 13 residues. V lost 6 bases and J lost 4, with 12 bases in between.